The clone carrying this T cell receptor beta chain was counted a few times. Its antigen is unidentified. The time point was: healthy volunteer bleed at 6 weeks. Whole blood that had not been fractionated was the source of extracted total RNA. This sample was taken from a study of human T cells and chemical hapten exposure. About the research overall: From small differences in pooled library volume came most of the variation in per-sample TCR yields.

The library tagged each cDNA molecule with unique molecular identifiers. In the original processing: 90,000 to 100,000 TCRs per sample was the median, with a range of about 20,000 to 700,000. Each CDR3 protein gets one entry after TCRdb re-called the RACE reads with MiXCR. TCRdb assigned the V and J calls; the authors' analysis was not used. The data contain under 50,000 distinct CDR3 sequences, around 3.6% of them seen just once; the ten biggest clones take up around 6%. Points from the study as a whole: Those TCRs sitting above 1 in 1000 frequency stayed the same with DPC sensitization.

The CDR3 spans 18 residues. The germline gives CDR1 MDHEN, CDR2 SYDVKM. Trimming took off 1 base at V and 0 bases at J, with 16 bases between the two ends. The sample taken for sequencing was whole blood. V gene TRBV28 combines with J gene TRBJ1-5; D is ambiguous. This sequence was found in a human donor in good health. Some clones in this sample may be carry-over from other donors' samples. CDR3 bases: TGTGCCAGCAGTTTATCCGGGTCAGACCACTATAGCAATCAGCCCCAGCATTTT. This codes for CASSLSGSDHYSNQPQHF.